This TCR beta chain comes out of a study of human thymus T cells. During corrective heart surgery, resections were taken, and the thymus tissue came from them. The V end was cut by 1 base, the J end by 4 bases, with 10 bases between. The CDR3 spans 14 residues. Germline V gene data show CDR1 as SNHLY and CDR2 as FYNNEI. The table came from immunoSEQ multiplex PCR; TCRdb's copy has only in-frame clones and leaves some out. The table records some 80,000 clones, around 96% of them present only once. This TCR came from a boy in the first two years of life with a congenital heart defect but otherwise immunologically healthy. This chain connects TRBV2 to TRBJ1-2; no firm D call. Sequencing used thymus tissue. The CDR3 sequence: CASSEGTRTYGYTF. In DNA, the CDR3 is TGTGCCAGCAGTGAAGGGACTCGGACCTATGGCTACACCTTC.